This T cell receptor beta chain was captured by sequencing in a study of T cells in localized non-small cell lung cancer. Overall study findings and caveats: The greatest T cell clonality was found in uninvolved adjacent lung (higher than in tumor).

The repertoire was sequenced with immunoSEQ multiplex PCR; TCRdb's copy has only in-frame clones and lacks some. The top ten hold 0.73% of the sample, which has 25,000 to 35,000 clones, 90% to 95% seen once. Germline V lookup: CDR1 MNHEY, CDR2 SMNVEV (reference sequence). Trimming took 3 bases from V and 8 from J; bases not matched to a gene: 7. This CDR3 spans 15 amino acids. Concerning this clone: Its antigen remains unidentified.

This sequence originates from a woman aged 40-69 years with stage I lung adenocarcinoma. The chain is built from TRBV27 and TRBJ1-6; TRBD1 matches at 7 bases. This sample comprised peripheral blood, obtained before any cancer treatment. This chain's CDR3 is CASSFRTGSDSPLHF. The DNA for the CDR3 is TGTGCCAGCAGTTTCAGGACAGGTTCGGATTCACCCCTCCACTTT.